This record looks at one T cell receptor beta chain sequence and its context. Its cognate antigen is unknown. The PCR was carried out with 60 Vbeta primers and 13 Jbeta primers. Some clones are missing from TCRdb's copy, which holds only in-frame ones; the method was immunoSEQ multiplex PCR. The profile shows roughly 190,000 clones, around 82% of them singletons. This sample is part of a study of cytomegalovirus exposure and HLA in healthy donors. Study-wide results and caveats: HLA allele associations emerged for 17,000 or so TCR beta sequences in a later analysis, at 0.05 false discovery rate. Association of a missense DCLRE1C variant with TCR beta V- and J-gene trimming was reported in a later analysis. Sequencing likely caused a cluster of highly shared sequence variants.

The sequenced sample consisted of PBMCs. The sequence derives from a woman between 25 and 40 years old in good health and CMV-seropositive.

CDR3 DNA: TGTGCCTGGAGTGATAAGCTAGCGGGGGGGCGGGGCACAGATACGCAGTATTTT. Protein sequence: CAWSDKLAGGRGTDTQYF. The V gene is TRBV30, the J gene TRBJ2-3; 12 bases are a match to TRBD2. The J segment lost 1 base and the V segment lost 1 base, leaving 9 bases of the junction unmatched. This CDR3 spans 18 amino acids. Looked up from germline, CDR1 is GTSNPN and CDR2 is SVGIG (reference sequence).